The 6 T cell receptor beta chains below all came from one sample that was sequenced in a study of shared clonotypes between healthy human individuals. The table came from immunoSEQ multiplex PCR; TCRdb's copy has only in-frame clones and leaves some out. This table has about 1.1 million clones, approximately 80% appearing once. Sample: memory CD4+ T cells from PBMCs. Subset given: CD45RA-negative fraction. These receptors came from a man between 18 and 35 years old in good health. Some clones in this sample may be carry-over from other donors' samples.

The genes are TRBV15 and TRBJ2-2; D is unresolved. The V end was cut by 1 base, the J end by 1 base, with 10 bases between. This CDR3 region has 16 residues. In germline, CDR1 is LNHNV, CDR2 YYDKDF (reference sequence). The CDR3 DNA reads TGTGCCACCAGCAGAGTGGCGGAGATGAACACCGGGGAGCTGTTTTTT. Translation gives CATSRVAEMNTGELFF.

V usage is TRBV11-2 and J usage is TRBJ2-3; 12 bases map to TRBD2. The germline gives CDR1 SGHAT, CDR2 FQNNGV. V shed 6 bases and J 3 bases; nucleotides not matched to a gene: 4. CDR3 length: 15 amino acids. The DNA of the CDR3 is TGTGCCAGCAGGAGGACTAGCGGGAAGACAGATACGCAGTATTTT. Protein product: CASRRTSGKTDTQYF.

The chain links TRBV29-1 to TRBJ2-3, with 10 bases matching TRBD2. CDR3 length: 15 amino acids. Trimming removed 4 bases from V and 6 bases from J; junction bases left unmatched: 10. Per germline, CDR1 SQVTM and CDR2 ANQGSEA. The CDR3 protein is CSVGSGTSEVDTQYF. The CDR3 region has the DNA TGCAGCGTTGGTTCAGGGACTAGCGAAGTGGATACGCAGTATTTT.

The gene calls are TRBV7-9 and TRBJ1-3, with unresolved D. V dropped 2 bases and J dropped 7 bases, with 18 bases sitting between them. This CDR3 comprises 16 residues. CDR1 and CDR2 from the germline V gene are SEHNR and FQNEAQ (reference sequence). In DNA, the CDR3 is TGTGCCAGCAGCTTAACCGGCACCCTCCTGGGGAACACCATATATTTT. It encodes CASSLTGTLLGNTIYF.

The chain joins TRBV7-3 to TRBJ2-5; D tentatively reads TRBD1 or TRBD2 (5 bases each). From germline, CDR1 is SGHTA and CDR2 FQGTGA. Between the trimmed V and J ends, which lost 3 bases and 5 bases, there was a span of 19 bases. This CDR3 has 16 amino acids. Written as DNA, the CDR3 is TGTGCCAGCAGCTTTCCCCGGGGACCAACGAGGGAGACCCAGTACTTC. Encoded protein: CASSFPRGPTRETQYF.

The CDR3 coding sequence is TGTGCCAGCAGCACAAGACAGGCGGGCTCCTACAATGAGCAGTTCTTC. Protein sequence: CASSTRQAGSYNEQFF. The chain couples TRBV9 to TRBJ2-1, with D possibly being TRBD1 (6 bases). Germline V CDR1 and CDR2: SGDLS, YYNGEE. This CDR3 has 16 amino acids. Trimming took 4 bases from V and 0 from J, leaving 14 bases between them.